The 31 T cell receptor beta chains below all came from one sample that was sequenced in a study of early T cells in non-severe SARS-CoV-2 infection. TCRdb passed the 5' RACE reads through MiXCR, listing each CDR3 protein once. The sample records more than 95,000 distinct CDR3 sequences, about 15% being singletons. The sequenced material came from whole blood. The receptor source for this set is an adult who was a healthcare worker with PCR-confirmed SARS-CoV-2 infection or an uninfected control (not recorded which).

This clonotype was seen only a few times. The chain couples TRBV5-4 to TRBJ2-5; no clear D gene. Germline loops: CDR1 SGHNT, CDR2 YYREEE (reference sequence). The CDR3 has 14 residues. Trimming stripped 0 bases from V and 4 bases from J, with 10 bases between. The DNA of the CDR3 is TGTGCCAGCAGCTTGGGGGCAGTCGGAGAGACCCAGTACTTC. This sequence encodes CASSLGAVGETQYF.

Many counts were recorded for this clonotype. The chain has TRBV2 and TRBJ2-3, with 7 nucleotides matching TRBD2. The V segment lost 6 bases and the J segment 9 bases; nucleotides outside the gene matches: 3. Germline loops: CDR1 SNHLY, CDR2 FYNNEI. The CDR3 contains 11 residues. The CDR3 is CASRGLRTQYF. In DNA, the CDR3 is TGTGCCAGCAGGGGACTACGAACGCAGTATTTT. Complete variable domain (other parts from reference TRBV2 and TRBJ2-3): EPEVTQTPSHQVTQMGQEVILRCVPISNHLYFYWYRQILGQKVEFLVSFYNNEISEKSEIFDDQFSVERPDGSNFTLKIRSTKLEDSAMYFCASRGLRTQYFGPGTRLTVL.

This sequence joins TRBV2 and TRBJ2-3; 7 bases agree with TRBD1. The CDR3 runs 14 residues. CDR1 is SNHLY and CDR2 is FYNNEI in the germline V gene. V lost 8 bases and J lost 5; bases outside the gene matches: 10. CDR3 DNA: TGTGCCAGCGCCGAGGGGGCCCGGGGAGATACGCAGTATTTT. This sequence encodes CASAEGARGDTQYF.

The chain is built from TRBV6-1 and TRBJ1-5, with D unclear. Trimming cost V 5 bases and J 0 bases, with 8 bases left between them. Per the germline V gene, CDR1 is MNHNS and CDR2 is SASEGT. CDR3 length equals 14 residues. Here the CDR3 DNA reads TGTGCCAGCAGTTCCGGATATAGCAATCAGCCCCAGCATTTT. Encoded protein: CASSSGYSNQPQHF.

There are a few counts of this clonotype. The chain couples TRBV6-2 or TRBV6-3 to TRBJ2-1, with TRBD2 identical over 9 bases. Unmatched junction bases numbered 3, after V lost 10 bases and J lost 2 bases. The CDR3 spans 13 residues. Per the germline V gene, CDR1 is MNHEY and CDR2 is SVGEGT. The CDR3 DNA sequence: TGTGCCATCCGCGGGGGGGCCTACAATGAGCAGTTCTTC. Its translation is CAIRGGAYNEQFF.

This chain uses TRBV3-1 with TRBJ1-4, with no clear D. The V gene's germline CDR1 is LGHDT and CDR2 YNNKEL (reference sequence). The CDR3 consists of 15 residues. V lost 4 bases, J lost 8 bases, and 17 bases lay in between. The CDR3 protein is CASSPAPGSGEKLFF. CDR3 bases: TGTGCCAGCAGCCCGGCGCCCGGGTCAGGAGAAAAACTGTTTTTT. The full variable domain, completed using reference TRBV3-1 and TRBJ1-4, is DTAVSQTPKYLVTQMGNDKSIKCEQNLGHDTMYWYKQDSKKFLKIMFSYNNKELIINETVPNRFSPKSPDKAHLNLHINSLELGDSAVYFCASSPAPGSGEKLFFGSGTQLSVL.

The chain combines TRBV5-1 with TRBJ2-2; either TRBD1 or TRBD2 may supply D (5 bases each). The CDR3 sequence is 15 residues long. The V end was cut by 7 bases, the J end by 1 base, with 14 bases between. Germline CDR1 and CDR2: SGHRS and YFSETQ. Here the CDR3 reads CASQMGDRNTGELFF. The CDR3 coding sequence is TGCGCCAGCCAGATGGGGGACCGGAACACCGGGGAGCTGTTTTTT.

In this sample, this clonotype turned up many times. CDR3 nucleotides: TGTGCCAGCTCACTGGGACAGGCGGGACATTCACCCCTCCACTTT. Its translation is CASSLGQAGHSPLHF. The chain joins TRBV18 to TRBJ1-6; TRBD1 matches 8 bases. Per the germline V gene, CDR1 is KGHSH and CDR2 is LQKENI. The CDR3 has 15 amino acids. Trimming at V came to 4 bases and at J to 8 bases, leaving 7 bases not matched to a gene.

This clonotype was found a few times. This rearrangement joins TRBV20-1 to TRBJ1-2; D is undetermined. The germline V gene encodes CDR1 DFQATT and CDR2 SNEGSKA (reference sequence). This CDR3 is built from 11 residues. V lost 6 bases and J 6 bases, leaving 11 bases between the germline ends. The CDR3: CSAEEEDGYTF. CDR3 DNA: TGCAGTGCCGAGGAGGAGGATGGCTACACCTTC.

This clonotype was recorded a few times. The rearrangement uses TRBV12-3 or TRBV12-4 and TRBJ2-5; D remains ambiguous. Trimming removed 4 bases at V and 14 bases at J, with 14 bases between. The CDR3 length is 11 residues. The DNA of the CDR3 is TGTGCCAGCAGTTCCGCAGGCCTGTCCTACTTC. Amino acids: CASSSAGLSYF.

In this sample, this clonotype turned up a few times. This sequence joins TRBV5-1 and TRBJ2-5, with 8 bases aligning to TRBD1. The CDR3 is made up of 14 amino acids. Germline CDR1 SGHRS, CDR2 YFSETQ. J was trimmed by 3 bases and V by 4 bases; bases with no gene match: 5. CDR3 residues: CASSPGQAKETQYF. CDR3 nucleotide sequence: TGCGCCAGCAGCCCGGGACAGGCTAAAGAGACCCAGTACTTC.

This clonotype has just a few counts. V is TRBV6-1 and J is TRBJ1-5; D is ambiguous. This CDR3 contains 11 residues. V lost 3 bases and J lost 12, with 9 bases in between. The germline CDR1 and CDR2 sequences are MNHNS and SASEGT. CDR3 protein: CASSDSPHQHF. The CDR3 nucleotides are TGTGCCAGCAGTGACAGCCCCCACCAGCATTTT.

The gene calls are TRBV24-1 and TRBJ2-1; TRBD1 matches 7 bases. CDR3 length: 12 amino acids. The germline V gene has CDR1 KGHDR and CDR2 SFDVKD. V shed 2 bases, J shed 13 bases, and the junction held 4 bases outside the gene matches. CDR3 sequence (DNA): TGTGCCACCAGTGATTCGGGACAGAGACAGTTCTTC. Translation: CATSDSGQRQFF.

The sample holds a few counts of this clonotype. The J gene is TRBJ1-6, the V gene TRBV13; no definite D call. The V end was cut by 10 bases, the J end by 7 bases, with 11 bases between. Germline lookup yields CDR1 PRHDT and CDR2 FYEKMQ (reference sequence). The CDR3 contains 12 residues. The DNA of the CDR3 is TGTGCCACTCGGACGGGGAATTCACCCCTCCACTTT. Translated: CATRTGNSPLHF.

The V call is TRBV5-3, the J call TRBJ2-3; the match to TRBD1 covers 9 bases. TRBV5-3 is an ORF; its function is uncertain. CDR3 length: 18 amino acids. Unmatched junction bases numbered 8, after V lost 0 bases and J lost 0 bases. In nucleotides, the CDR3 is TGTGCCAGAAGCTTGGGGAACAGGGGGCGTTCGAGCACAGATACGCAGTATTTT. As protein: CARSLGNRGRSSTDTQYF.

This clonotype showed up just a few times. The chain joins TRBV29-1 to TRBJ1-3, with D uncertain. CDR3 length: 13 residues. The germline CDR1 and CDR2 sequences are SQVTM and ANQGSEA. Trimming took 0 bases from V and 0 from J, leaving 3 bases between them. CDR3 DNA sequence: TGCAGCGTTGAAGATCACTCTGGAAACACCATATATTTT. Translating gives CSVEDHSGNTIYF.

This clonotype was seen more than once but under ten times. This chain connects TRBV20-1 to TRBJ1-6; D call uncertain. The length of the CDR3 is 13 residues. Germline loops: CDR1 DFQATT, CDR2 SNEGSKA (reference sequence). Trimming shortened V by 6 bases and J by 14 bases, and 20 bases separated the two germline ends. The CDR3 loop reads CSASPGVLPTLHF. The DNA of the CDR3 is TGCAGTGCATCTCCGGGAGTGTTGCCCACCCTCCACTTT.

CDR3 sequence: CASSYSGGVAGDEQFF. CDR3 DNA: TGTGCCAGCAGTTACTCGGGAGGGGTGGCAGGGGATGAGCAGTTCTTC. The genes are TRBV6-5 and TRBJ2-1, with D perhaps matching TRBD2 (7 bases). Trimming removed 0 bases from V and 8 bases from J, with 17 bases in between. Per the germline V gene, CDR1 is MNHEY and CDR2 is SVGAGI. The CDR3 is made up of 16 amino acids.

The chain employs TRBV29-1 and TRBJ2-5, with D perhaps TRBD2 (5 bases). The germline V gene encodes CDR1 SQVTM and CDR2 ANQGSEA. V lost 7 bases to trimming and J lost 2 bases, with 8 bases between them. The CDR3 extends over 11 amino acids. This CDR3 reads CSGTLQETQYF. CDR3 DNA sequence: TGCAGCGGGACTCTACAAGAGACCCAGTACTTC.

This clonotype was counted at least ten times. This rearrangement joins TRBV15 to TRBJ1-6; possibly TRBD1 for D (5 bases). The CDR3 spans 16 residues. V was trimmed by 4 bases and J by 9 bases, leaving 19 bases between them. Germline V gives CDR1 LNHNV, CDR2 YYDKDF (reference sequence). Written as DNA, the CDR3 is TGTGCCACCAGCACTATTTGGAGCAGGGCGGGTTCACCCCTCCACTTT. It specifies CATSTIWSRAGSPLHF.

For this clonotype: A much larger clone is a single base away; this may be a read error. The V call is TRBV2, the J call TRBJ1-2; D uncertain. V dropped 8 bases and J dropped 5 bases, with 9 bases sitting between them. The CDR3 extends over 11 amino acids. The germline gives CDR1 SNHLY, CDR2 FYNNEI. In DNA form, the CDR3 reads TGTGCCAGCGAGGCCATTTATGGCTACACCTTC. Protein: CASEAIYGYTF.

The chain couples TRBV6-2 or TRBV6-3 to TRBJ1-1, with D unclear. V lost 7 bases and J lost 1, with 13 bases in between. Germline V CDR1 and CDR2: MNHEY, SVGEGT. The CDR3 spans 14 residues. The CDR3, as DNA: TGTGCCAGCACCCTGGACTCTGCGAACACTGAAGCTTTCTTT. Translation gives CASTLDSANTEAFF.

This clonotype was observed a few times. V usage is TRBV11-2 and J usage is TRBJ2-4; D is undetermined. CDR3 size: 13 residues. V was cut by 0 bases and J by 6 bases, with 6 bases left in between. The germline CDR1 and CDR2 sequences are SGHAT and FQNNGV. CDR3: CASSLEPGNIQYF. The CDR3 DNA sequence: TGTGCCAGCAGCTTAGAGCCGGGAAACATTCAGTACTTC.

This clonotype was detected only a few times. This sequence joins TRBV29-1 and TRBJ1-1, with 7 bases that match TRBD1. The trim removed 6 bases at V and 1 base at J, leaving 8 bases unmatched. Germline V gene data show CDR1 as SQVTM and CDR2 as ANQGSEA. There are 14 residues in the CDR3. The CDR3 protein is CSVSGGTANTEAFF. CDR3 DNA sequence: TGCAGCGTCTCCGGGGGGACAGCGAACACTGAAGCTTTCTTT.

The chain recombines TRBV21-1 with TRBJ1-1. TRBV21-1 is a pseudogene. The length of the CDR3 is 17 residues. CDR3 sequence: CASNFKFSETIRTEAFF. The CDR3 bases are TGTGCCAGCAATTTCAAATTTTCGGAGACAATTCGTACTGAAGCTTTCTTT.

The V gene is TRBV7-9, the J gene TRBJ2-2; 10 bases are a match to TRBD2. The CDR3 is made up of 15 amino acids. CDR1 is SEHNR, CDR2 FQNEAQ, per germline (reference sequence). With V trimmed by 6 bases and J by 7 bases, 8 bases remained unmatched. The CDR3: CASRPAGGPNGELFF. The CDR3 coding sequence is TGTGCCAGCAGACCAGCGGGGGGGCCGAACGGGGAGCTGTTTTTT.

This rearrangement joins TRBV9 to TRBJ2-1; TRBD2 matches at 12 bases. The CDR3 covers 17 residues. Germline lookup yields CDR1 SGDLS and CDR2 YYNGEE. J was trimmed by 0 bases and V by 3 bases; bases with no gene match: 4. The DNA for the CDR3 is TGTGCCAGCAGCGGGACTAGCGGGGCCCGCTCCTACAATGAGCAGTTCTTC. It codes for CASSGTSGARSYNEQFF.

V gene TRBV13 combines with J gene TRBJ2-1, with 10 bases matching TRBD1. The trim removed 2 bases at V and 7 bases at J, leaving 5 bases unmatched. The CDR3 has 15 residues. In germline, CDR1 is PRHDT, CDR2 FYEKMQ (reference sequence). In DNA, the CDR3 is TGTGCCAGCAGCTTAAAGGGACAGGGGCTAAATGAGCAGTTCTTC. It yields the protein CASSLKGQGLNEQFF.

The rearrangement uses TRBV9 and TRBJ2-1, with D uncertain. CDR1 and CDR2 (germline): SGDLS, YYNGEE. The CDR3 is made up of 11 amino acids. V gave up 5 bases and J gave up 8 bases, with 8 bases separating them. CDR3 sequence: CASSAMDEQFF. CDR3 in DNA: TGTGCCAGCAGTGCAATGGATGAGCAGTTCTTC.

The chain employs TRBV15 and TRBJ1-1; D unclear. Germline V lookup: CDR1 LNHNV, CDR2 YYDKDF (reference sequence). CDR3 length: 15 residues. V was trimmed by 0 bases and J by 1 base, leaving 9 bases between them. The chain's CDR3 is CATSRDPLANTEAFF. The CDR3 region has the DNA TGTGCCACCAGCAGAGATCCGTTGGCGAACACTGAAGCTTTCTTT.

This clonotype was picked up a small number of times. V usage is TRBV6-5 and J usage is TRBJ2-3; D unclear. The CDR3 spans 15 residues. With 0 bases removed from V and 2 bases from J, the gap between germline ends came to 9 bases. From germline, CDR1 is MNHEY and CDR2 SVGAGI. CDR3 DNA: TGTGCCAGCAGTTACTCGTTCCAGCTCACAGATACGCAGTATTTT. Amino acids: CASSYSFQLTDTQYF.